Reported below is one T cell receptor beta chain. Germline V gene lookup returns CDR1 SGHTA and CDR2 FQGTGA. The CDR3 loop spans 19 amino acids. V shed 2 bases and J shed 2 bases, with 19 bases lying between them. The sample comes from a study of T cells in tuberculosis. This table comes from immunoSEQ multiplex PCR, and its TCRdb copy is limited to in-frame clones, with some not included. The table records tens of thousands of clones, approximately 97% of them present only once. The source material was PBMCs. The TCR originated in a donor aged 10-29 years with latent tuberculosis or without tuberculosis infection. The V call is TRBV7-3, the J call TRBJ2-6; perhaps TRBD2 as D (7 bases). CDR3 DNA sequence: TGTGCCAGCAGCTTAGTCCTAATTGGCGGGGGCGCTGGGGCCAACGTCCTGACTTTC. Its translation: CASSLVLIGGGAGANVLTF. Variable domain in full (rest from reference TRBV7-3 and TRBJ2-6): GAGVSQTPSNKVTEKGKYVELRCDPISGHTALYWYRQSLGQGPEFLIYFQGTGAADDSGLPNDRFFAVRPEGSVSTLKIQRTERGDSAVYLCASSLVLIGGGAGANVLTFGAGSRLTVL.